Presented here are 15 T cell receptor beta chains from one specimen sequenced in a study of T cell responses to AZD1222 COVID-19 vaccine. Data came from immunoSEQ multiplex PCR; TCRdb stores just in-frame clones and leaves some out. The sample consists of around 260,000 clones, over 85% of them appearing once. The sample in question was peripheral blood, obtained on day 0 of AZD1222 vaccination. The receptors were gathered from an adult in good health.

This sequence joins TRBV4-3 and TRBJ1-5, with 7 bases lining up with TRBD1. Germline-derived CDR1 and CDR2 are LGHNA and YSLEER. This CDR3 contains 15 residues. V was clipped by 5 bases and J by 7 bases; unmatched bases: 11. The CDR3 region is CASSSQLGGRQPQHF. In DNA form, the CDR3 reads TGCGCCAGCAGCTCCCAATTAGGGGGCAGGCAGCCCCAGCATTTT.

The chain uses TRBV4-2 and TRBJ2-6; TRBD1 is a possible D gene (5 bases). CDR3 length: 19 residues. Germline V gene sequence: CDR1 LGHNA, CDR2 YNFKEQ. Trimming took 0 bases from V and 3 from J, leaving 18 bases between them. CDR3 coding DNA: TGTGCCAGCAGCCAAGAGGGCCAGGGTAACAATCGTGGGGCCAACGTCCTGACTTTC. This encodes CASSQEGQGNNRGANVLTF.

V is TRBV28 and J is TRBJ2-7, with D hard to call. Trimming pared 3 bases from V and 7 bases from J, leaving 7 bases between. The CDR3 has 11 amino acids. The V gene's germline CDR1 is MDHEN and CDR2 SYDVKM. Here the CDR3 DNA reads TGTGCCAGCAGTTTTCGACAAGAGCAGTACTTC. The encoded protein is CASSFRQEQYF.

The V and J genes are TRBV4-2 and TRBJ2-7, with 8 bases lining up with TRBD1. The CDR3 has 14 amino acids. Trimming removed 4 bases from V and 1 base from J; junction bases left unmatched: 3. The germline CDR1 and CDR2 sequences are LGHNA and YNFKEQ. The CDR3 loop reads CASSRRTGSYEQYF. CDR3 nucleotides: TGTGCCAGCAGCCGGCGGACAGGGTCCTACGAGCAGTACTTC.

This rearrangement joins TRBV28 to TRBJ2-2, with D unresolved. The germline CDR1 and CDR2 sequences are MDHEN and SYDVKM. This CDR3 comprises 13 residues. V was cut by 6 bases and J by 5 bases, with 10 bases left in between. The CDR3 nucleotides read TGTGCCAGCAGCCTGGTGTTTACCGGGGAGCTGTTTTTT. Translated, it gives CASSLVFTGELFF. Drawing the rest from reference TRBV28 and TRBJ2-2, the complete variable domain is DVKVTQSSRYLVKRTGEKVFLECVQDMDHENMFWYRQDPGLGLRLIYFSYDVKMKEKGDIPEGYSVSREKKERFSLILESASTNQTSMYLCASSLVFTGELFFGEGSRLTVL.

The chain is built from TRBV4-1 and TRBJ2-1; D not certain. Germline V gene data show CDR1 as MGHRA and CDR2 as YSYEKL. The V gene lost 3 bases and the J gene lost 0 bases, with 9 bases spanning the gap. The CDR3 covers 15 residues. The CDR3 loop is CASSHRDSSYNEQFF. The CDR3 nucleotides read TGCGCCAGCAGCCACAGAGATAGCTCCTACAATGAGCAGTTCTTC.

For this clone: The sample carries other DNA sequences with the same CDR3. The chain recombines TRBV5-1 with TRBJ1-1; no reliable D call. CDR1 and CDR2 (germline): SGHRS, YFSETQ. V lost 2 bases to trimming and J lost 4 bases, with 6 bases between them. The CDR3 is made up of 12 amino acids. CDR3 DNA: TGCGCCAGCAGCTTTCGAGGCACTGAAGCTTTCTTT. Its translation: CASSFRGTEAFF.

This chain connects TRBV19 to TRBJ2-1; D not certain. This CDR3 has 12 residues. CDR1 is LNHDA and CDR2 is SQIVND in the germline V gene (reference sequence). The V gene lost 6 bases and the J gene lost 2 bases, with 5 bases spanning the gap. Here the CDR3 DNA reads TGTGCCAGTAGGGCGCCCTACAATGAGCAGTTCTTC. It encodes CASRAPYNEQFF. Complete variable domain (other parts from reference TRBV19 and TRBJ2-1): DGGITQSPKYLFRKEGQNVTLSCEQNLNHDAMYWYRQDPGQGLRLIYYSQIVNDFQKGDIAEGYSVSREKKESFPLTVTSAQKNPTAFYLCASRAPYNEQFFGPGTRLTVL.

The rearrangement uses TRBV7-2 and TRBJ1-5; a possible D gene is TRBD1 (6 bases). Germline V gene lookup returns CDR1 SGHTA and CDR2 FQGNSA. V shed 0 bases and J shed 6 bases, with 12 bases lying between them. This CDR3 is 15 amino acids long. The CDR3 DNA reads as TGTGCCAGCAGCTTAGCGGGGGGCGCGGGTCAGCCCCAGCATTTT. Residues: CASSLAGGAGQPQHF.

CDR3 nucleotides: TGTGCCAGCAGTTACAGGACAGGGCGAATCACAGATACGCAGTATTTT. It encodes CASSYRTGRITDTQYF. This chain joins TRBV6-2 or TRBV6-3 and TRBJ2-3; 8 positions agree with TRBD1. Trimming removed 2 bases from V and 2 bases from J; junction bases left unmatched: 6. The CDR3 loop spans 16 amino acids. Germline CDR1 and CDR2: MNHEY and SVGEGT.

The rearrangement links TRBV4-3 to TRBJ1-2; D remains unclear. CDR3 size: 13 residues. Trimming removed 5 bases from V and 6 bases from J, with 13 bases in between. CDR1 is LGHNA and CDR2 is YSLEER in the germline V gene. In DNA form, the CDR3 reads TGCGCCAGCAGCTCCCCTGAGAGGAATGGCTACACCTTC. It specifies CASSSPERNGYTF.

The chain joins TRBV28 to TRBJ2-2, with D unclear. The length of the CDR3 is 15 residues. Germline-derived CDR1 and CDR2 are MDHEN and SYDVKM. Trimming cost V 5 bases and J 2 bases, with 12 bases left between them. CDR3 loop: CASSLVPPNTGELFF. In nucleotides, the CDR3 is TGTGCCAGCAGTCTGGTCCCGCCCAACACCGGGGAGCTGTTTTTT.

The chain recombines TRBV6-5 with TRBJ2-1; no firm D call. This CDR3 contains 15 residues. Trimming took 4 bases from V and 6 from J, leaving 16 bases between them. Germline CDR1 reads MNHEY; CDR2 reads SVGAGI. This CDR3 is CASSLSYGSGNEQFF. CDR3 bases: TGTGCCAGCAGTTTGTCCTACGGATCGGGCAATGAGCAGTTCTTC.

The rearrangement links TRBV10-3 to TRBJ2-7; 9 bases match TRBD2. J lost 6 bases, V lost 2 bases, and 5 bases had no gene match. Looked up from germline, CDR1 is ENHRY and CDR2 is SYGVKD. The CDR3 runs to 14 residues. CDR3 sequence reads: CAISELAGSLEQYF. CDR3 nucleotide sequence: TGTGCCATCAGTGAGCTAGCGGGGTCCCTCGAGCAGTACTTC.

The gene calls are TRBV7-8 and TRBJ2-3, with 7 bases identical to TRBD1. Germline V lookup: CDR1 SGHVS, CDR2 FQNEAQ. V lost 2 bases and J lost 4; bases outside the gene matches: 21. The CDR3 has 20 amino acids. The CDR3 DNA sequence: TGTGCCAGCAGCTTAACCTACAGGGGTCCAATAACCCCGTCGGCAGATACGCAGTATTTT. This codes for CASSLTYRGPITPSADTQYF.